These 26 T cell receptor beta chains share one sample of origin, sequenced in a study of blood T cells in healthy people across ages. PCR was performed a second time for roughly 7 to 11 cycles using a sample-barcoded 5' primer and a J-beta primer mix. TCRdb passed the 5' RACE reads through MiXCR, listing each CDR3 protein once. The sample shows around 1.5 million distinct CDR3 sequences, roughly 40% of them seen only once. The source material was blood. The receptors were gathered from a woman aged 18-35 years in good health.

V is TRBV3-1 and J is TRBJ1-4; D uncertain. CDR3 length: 16 amino acids. The germline V gene has CDR1 LGHDT and CDR2 YNNKEL (reference sequence). Deletions cut 0 bases from V and 4 bases from J, with 12 bases between. Here the CDR3 reads CASSQEGAGLNEKLFF. The CDR3 DNA reads TGTGCCAGCAGCCAAGAAGGCGCGGGCCTTAATGAAAAACTGTTTTTT.

V is TRBV6-1 and J is TRBJ1-2; TRBD1 matches at 7 bases. The CDR3 covers 14 residues. The germline V gene has CDR1 MNHNS and CDR2 SASEGT. Trimming cost V 10 bases and J 2 bases; bases outside gene matches: 10. In DNA, the CDR3 is TGTGCCAACTCAAGAGACAGGGTGAACTATGGCTACACCTTC. Translating gives CANSRDRVNYGYTF.

The chain employs TRBV12-3 or TRBV12-4 and TRBJ2-7; TRBD1 agrees at 8 bases. V lost 6 bases to trimming and J lost 3 bases; unmatched junction nucleotides: 7. The CDR3 consists of 14 residues. The CDR3 loop is CASRRGQGRYEQYF. CDR3 coding DNA: TGTGCCAGCAGACGTGGACAGGGCCGCTACGAGCAGTACTTC.

In its sample, this clonotype was seen a few times. The J gene is TRBJ1-5, the V gene TRBV2; a possible D gene is TRBD1 (5 bases). This CDR3 is built from 14 residues. CDR1 and CDR2 (germline): SNHLY, FYNNEI. V was trimmed by 6 bases and J by 3 bases, leaving 12 bases between them. CDR3 amino acids: CASRGEQTNQPQHF. In DNA form, the CDR3 reads TGTGCCAGCAGGGGGGAACAGACCAATCAGCCCCAGCATTTT.

In regard to this clonotype: A much larger clone differs by one base, so this may be a read error. This chain connects TRBV27 to TRBJ1-2; D is undetermined. CDR1 MNHEY and CDR2 SMNVEV come from the germline V gene (reference sequence). This CDR3 region has 12 residues. V shed 6 bases and J shed 4 bases, with 9 bases lying between them. CDR3 amino acids: CASRLGFYGYTF. Here the CDR3 DNA reads TGTGCCAGCAGGTTGGGCTTCTATGGCTACACCTTC.

The chain joins TRBV27 to TRBJ2-1; 7 bases map to TRBD2. Germline V gene data show CDR1 as MNHEY and CDR2 as SMNVEV (reference sequence). V shed 1 base, J shed 4 bases, and the junction held 10 bases outside the gene matches. The CDR3 is 17 residues long. The CDR3 is CASSLYNRAGPYNEQFF. CDR3 DNA: TGTGCCAGCAGTTTATATAACCGAGCGGGGCCTTACAATGAGCAGTTCTTC.

The chain links TRBV27 to TRBJ1-2; TRBD1 is a possible D gene (6 bases). V was trimmed by 6 bases and J by 6 bases, leaving 11 bases between them. CDR3 length equals 12 residues. The germline V gene encodes CDR1 MNHEY and CDR2 SMNVEV (reference sequence). This CDR3 reads CASRGGANGYTF. In DNA, the CDR3 is TGTGCCAGCAGAGGGGGGGCAAATGGCTACACCTTC.

V and J are TRBV4-3 and TRBJ2-1, with D perhaps matching TRBD2 (7 bases). The V end lost 0 bases, the J end lost 4 bases, and 16 bases lay between the germline ends. This CDR3 is built from 17 residues. Germline CDR1 is LGHNA and CDR2 is YSLEER. The CDR3 is CASSQEAEGGAYNEQFF. As DNA, the CDR3 is TGCGCCAGCAGCCAAGAGGCTGAAGGGGGGGCATACAATGAGCAGTTCTTC.

This clonotype was counted only a few times. The chain has TRBV7-8 and TRBJ1-2; 7 positions agree with TRBD1. Germline values: CDR1 SGHVS, CDR2 FQNEAQ. Trimming at V came to 5 bases and at J to 0 bases, leaving 18 bases not matched to a gene. The length of the CDR3 is 19 residues. The CDR3 spells CASSPTTGETSSANYGYTF. The CDR3 bases are TGTGCCAGCAGCCCAACTACAGGGGAAACCTCTTCAGCTAACTATGGCTACACCTTC.

The rearrangement links TRBV4-1 to TRBJ2-1; 8 nucleotides agree with TRBD2. The CDR3 runs 18 residues. With 0 bases clipped from V and 0 bases from J, the junction kept 7 bases outside the gene matches. The germline V gene has CDR1 MGHRA and CDR2 YSYEKL. The CDR3 DNA follows: TGCGCCAGCAGCCAAGATGCGGCTAGCGGGTACTCCTACAATGAGCAGTTCTTC. Translating gives CASSQDAASGYSYNEQFF.

This rearrangement joins TRBV5-1 to TRBJ2-7; 14 bases are a match to TRBD2. The CDR3 has 17 amino acids. Germline V gives CDR1 SGHRS, CDR2 YFSETQ. Trimming cost V 0 bases and J 7 bases; bases outside gene matches: 9. The chain's CDR3 is CASSLAPGLAGVREQYF. CDR3 in DNA: TGCGCCAGCAGCTTGGCCCCGGGACTAGCGGGAGTTCGGGAGCAGTACTTC. Variable domain in full (rest from reference TRBV5-1 and TRBJ2-7): KAGVTQTPRYLIKTRGQQVTLSCSPISGHRSVSWYQQTPGQGLQFLFEYFSETQRNKGNFPGRFSGRQFSNSRSEMNVSTLELGDSALYLCASSLAPGLAGVREQYFGPGTRLTVT.

This clonotype was found a few times. The chain couples TRBV4-1 to TRBJ2-7; 7 nucleotides align to TRBD2. The germline V gene has CDR1 MGHRA and CDR2 YSYEKL. This CDR3 has 15 residues. The trim removed 0 bases at V and 7 bases at J, leaving 9 bases unmatched. This CDR3 is CASSQDSAGVREQYF. DNA for the CDR3: TGCGCCAGCAGCCAAGACTCCGCGGGAGTGCGAGAGCAGTACTTC.

CDR3 in DNA: TGCGCCAGCAGCCATTTATTACGACAGAGTGAAGCTTTCTTT. This encodes CASSHLLRQSEAFF. This chain links TRBV4-1 with TRBJ1-1, with a weak D call TRBD1 (5 bases). V shed 3 bases and J shed 7 bases, with 15 bases lying between them. The CDR3 loop spans 14 amino acids. CDR1 and CDR2 (germline): MGHRA, YSYEKL.

This chain connects TRBV29-1 to TRBJ1-1, with D maybe TRBD1 (5 bases). Germline-derived CDR1 and CDR2 are SQVTM and ANQGSEA. This CDR3 region has 13 residues. The germline V and J ends were trimmed by 6 bases and 4 bases, with 15 bases remaining between them. The CDR3 sequence is CSVGGGRGTEAFF. For the CDR3, the DNA is TGCAGCGTGGGGGGGGGGAGGGGCACTGAAGCTTTCTTT.

The CDR3 DNA sequence: TGTGCCAGCTCACCACAGGAGGGCTACTATGGCTACACCTTC. Amino acid sequence: CASSPQEGYYGYTF. The chain is built from TRBV18 and TRBJ1-2; D unresolved. The V end was cut by 1 base, the J end by 3 bases, with 9 bases between. The CDR3 has 14 amino acids. Germline assignment: CDR1 KGHSH and CDR2 LQKENI.

This sequence joins TRBV6-6 and TRBJ2-3; 10 bases match TRBD2. Losses at the gene ends were 6 bases for V and 4 bases for J; bases not matched to a gene: 10. From germline, CDR1 is MNHNY and CDR2 SVGAGI (reference sequence). CDR3 length equals 16 residues. This chain's CDR3 is CASRETSSGRPDTQYF. The CDR3 DNA sequence: TGTGCCAGCAGGGAAACTTCTAGCGGGAGACCAGATACGCAGTATTTT.

This clonotype was found a few times. This chain uses TRBV24-1 with TRBJ1-2, with D unresolved. Looked up from germline, CDR1 is KGHDR and CDR2 is SFDVKD. V lost 2 bases and J 6 bases, leaving 9 bases between the germline ends. This CDR3 comprises 13 residues. CDR3 coding DNA: TGTGCCACCAGTGATTCCGACACCCATGGCTACACCTTC. Residues: CATSDSDTHGYTF.

The chain joins TRBV2 to TRBJ2-2; D is undetermined. Germline V lookup: CDR1 SNHLY, CDR2 FYNNEI. The V end was cut by 11 bases, the J end by 8 bases, with 12 bases between. The CDR3 runs to 11 residues. The chain's CDR3 is CAVSRSGELFF. The DNA for the CDR3 is TGTGCCGTATCACGTTCGGGGGAGCTGTTTTTT.

The chain couples TRBV28 to TRBJ1-5; 10 nucleotides align to TRBD1. Germline trimming cut 5 bases from V and 4 bases from J; bases unmatched to any gene: 8. In germline, CDR1 is MDHEN, CDR2 SYDVKM. The CDR3 covers 16 residues. CDR3 region: CASSPSRDRGNQPQHF. As DNA, the CDR3 is TGTGCCAGCAGTCCTTCCCGGGACAGGGGAAATCAGCCCCAGCATTTT.

This clonotype was seen a single time. This chain connects TRBV4-1 to TRBJ1-5; TRBD1 matches at 10 bases. This CDR3 comprises 17 residues. Losses at the gene ends were 4 bases for V and 2 bases for J; bases not matched to a gene: 8. In germline, CDR1 is MGHRA, CDR2 YSYEKL. CDR3 DNA: TGCGCCAGCAGCCTAGACAGGGGGCCCTCGGGCAATCAGCCCCAGCATTTT. This translates into CASSLDRGPSGNQPQHF.

This clonotype was counted a few times. The chain has TRBV5-1 and TRBJ1-2; D may be TRBD1 (5 bases). CDR3 length equals 14 residues. Germline V gives CDR1 SGHRS, CDR2 YFSETQ. V shed 0 bases and J shed 5 bases, with 11 bases lying between them. This CDR3 is CASSLDEAGYGYTF. CDR3 in DNA: TGCGCCAGCAGCTTGGACGAAGCAGGGTATGGCTACACCTTC. Full variable domain (rest looked up from reference TRBV5-1 and TRBJ1-2): KAGVTQTPRYLIKTRGQQVTLSCSPISGHRSVSWYQQTPGQGLQFLFEYFSETQRNKGNFPGRFSGRQFSNSRSEMNVSTLELGDSALYLCASSLDEAGYGYTFGSGTRLTVV.

This chain joins TRBV20-1 and TRBJ2-5; perhaps TRBD2 as D (6 bases). The CDR3 contains 11 residues. CDR1 and CDR2 (germline): DFQATT, SNEGSKA (reference sequence). Trimming left V 8 bases short and J 11 bases short, with 18 bases between. In DNA, the CDR3 is TGCAGTTTCCACGGGAGAAATGAGCAGTACTTC. Translated, it gives CSFHGRNEQYF.

This clonotype turned up a few times. The chain employs TRBV7-2 and TRBJ2-7; D may match TRBD1 or TRBD2 (5 bases each). V gave up 5 bases and J gave up 3 bases, with 29 bases separating them. The CDR3 covers 19 residues. CDR1 and CDR2 (germline): SGHTA, FQGNSA. The CDR3, as DNA: TGTGCCAGCAGCCTGTTTACTGGGACGTCCGCTCAGTGGGGCTACGAGCAGTACTTC. This codes for CASSLFTGTSAQWGYEQYF.

This rearrangement joins TRBV7-8 to TRBJ2-2, with D perhaps TRBD1 (5 bases). V lost 4 bases and J 2 bases, leaving 14 bases between the germline ends. In germline, CDR1 is SGHVS, CDR2 FQNEAQ. The CDR3 covers 16 residues. CDR3 sequence reads: CASSYRSVSNTGELFF. The CDR3 DNA is TGTGCCAGCAGCTACAGGAGCGTGAGTAACACCGGGGAGCTGTTTTTT.

The chain has TRBV25-1 and TRBJ2-3; tentatively, D is TRBD1 or TRBD2 (5 bases each). CDR1 MGHDK and CDR2 SYGVNS come from the germline V gene. V lost 2 bases to trimming and J lost 1 base, with 13 bases between them. This CDR3 comprises 16 residues. The CDR3 bases are TGTGCCAGCAGTGAAAGTAAGGGGACCCGCACAGATACGCAGTATTTT. This sequence encodes CASSESKGTRTDTQYF.

This clonotype was observed a single time. The rearrangement links TRBV28 to TRBJ2-5, with TRBD1 matching 9 bases. TRBJ2-7 matches the DNA end more closely, so the J call is doubtful. CDR1 is MDHEN and CDR2 is SYDVKM in the germline V gene. CDR3 length: 15 amino acids. CDR3 residues: CASSSVGQGGYEQYF. As DNA, the CDR3 is TGTGCCAGCAGTTCTGTGGGACAGGGAGGTTACGAGCAGTACTTC.